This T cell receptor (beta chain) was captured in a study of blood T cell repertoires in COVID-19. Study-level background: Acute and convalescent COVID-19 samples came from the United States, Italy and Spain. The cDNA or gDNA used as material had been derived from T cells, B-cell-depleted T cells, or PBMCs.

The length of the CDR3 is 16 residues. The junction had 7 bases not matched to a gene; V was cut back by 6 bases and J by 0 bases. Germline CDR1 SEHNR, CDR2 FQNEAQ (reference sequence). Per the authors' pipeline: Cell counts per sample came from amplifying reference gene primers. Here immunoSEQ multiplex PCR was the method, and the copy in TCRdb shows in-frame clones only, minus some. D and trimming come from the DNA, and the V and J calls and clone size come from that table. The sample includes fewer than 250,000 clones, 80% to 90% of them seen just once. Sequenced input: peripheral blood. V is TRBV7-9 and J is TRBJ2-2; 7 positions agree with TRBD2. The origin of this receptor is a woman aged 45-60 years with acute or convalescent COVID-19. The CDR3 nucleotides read TGTGCCAGCAGTCGCCGGGGGGAAGCGAACACCGGGGAGCTGTTTTTT. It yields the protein CASSRRGEANTGELFF.